This is a list of T cell receptor beta chains from one sample in a study of blood T cell repertoires in COVID-19. Method: immunoSEQ multiplex PCR; TCRdb's copy keeps in-frame clones and lacks some. The repertoire holds approximately 400,000 clones, roughly 90% seen once, with about 1.2% in the top ten. The sequenced sample was peripheral blood. The receptors derive from a man aged 35-49 years with acute or convalescent COVID-19. Each CDR3 is given with its conserved first and last residue. A D gene is named only where the DNA matches it firmly. Clone size is stated in some rows and not others, as once, few, many or a class when expanded.

clone size	D gene	V gene	J gene	CDR3 protein	CDR3 DNA
.	.	TRBV9	TRBJ2-3	CASSVEAGPSTDTQYF	TGTGCCAGCAGCGTTGAAGCGGGCCCCAGCACAGATACGCAGTATTTT
.	.	TRBV11-3	TRBJ2-1	CASSERTGVVNEQFF	TGTGCCAGCAGCGAGAGAACGGGAGTGGTGAATGAGCAGTTCTTC
.	.	TRBV9	TRBJ1-3	CASSRVPGSGNTIYF	TGTGCCAGCAGTCGGGTGCCGGGCTCTGGAAACACCATATATTTT
.	TRBD1	TRBV6-5	TRBJ2-7	CASSYAGQGIPYEQYF	TGTGCCAGCAGTTACGCGGGACAGGGGATTCCCTACGAGCAGTACTTC
.	.	TRBV5-6	TRBJ1-3	CASSLERSGNTIYF	TGTGCCAGCAGCTTGGAGAGGTCTGGAAACACCATATATTTT
.	.	TRBV12-3/TRBV12-4	TRBJ2-1	CASGSINNEQFF	TGTGCCAGCGGGAGTATCAACAATGAGCAGTTCTTC
.	.	TRBV6-4	TRBJ2-2	CASSRGYPNTGELFF	TGTGCCAGCAGTCGGGGATATCCGAACACCGGGGAGCTGTTTTTT
.	.	TRBV5-4	TRBJ1-1	CASSGRITEAFF	TGTGCCAGCAGCGGGAGGATCACTGAAGCTTTCTTT
.	TRBD2	TRBV2	TRBJ2-1	CASSKRGGTYNEQFF	TGTGCCAGCAGTAAGCGGGGGGGAACATACAATGAGCAGTTCTTC
once	.	TRBV5-1	TRBJ1-1	CASSFWGRENTEAFF	TGCGCCAGCAGCTTCTGGGGCAGGGAGAACACTGAAGCTTTCTTT
.	TRBD1	TRBV6-4	TRBJ1-2	CASSNIAGTGYGYTF	TGTGCCAGCAGCAATATAGCCGGGACAGGATACGGCTACACCTTC
.	TRBD1	TRBV4-1	TRBJ2-3	CASSHSRDRGTDTQYF	TGCGCCAGCAGCCACTCTCGGGACAGGGGCACAGATACGCAGTATTTT
.	.	TRBV27	TRBJ1-6	CASSLNTGYSPLHF	TGTGCCAGCAGTCTAAATACAGGGTACTCACCCCTCCACTTT
.	.	TRBV4-1	TRBJ2-7	CASSLANGAYEQYF	TGCGCCAGCAGCCTAGCGAACGGGGCCTACGAGCAGTACTTC
.	TRBD2	TRBV19	TRBJ2-1	CASSIGTSPAYNEQFF	TGTGCCAGTAGTATAGGGACTAGTCCTGCCTACAATGAGCAGTTCTTC
.	.	TRBV4-2	TRBJ2-4	CASSQEKAGPDIQYF	TGTGCCAGCAGCCAAGAAAAGGCAGGTCCGGACATTCAGTACTTC
.	.	TRBV3-1/TRBV3-2	TRBJ2-1	CASSQKVQGRVNNEQFF	TGTGCCAGCAGCCAAAAGGTCCAGGGGAGGGTCAACAATGAGCAGTTCTTC
.	.	TRBV7-3	TRBJ2-1	CASAKDRNNEQFF	TGTGCCAGCGCTAAGGACAGAAACAATGAGCAGTTCTTC
.	.	TRBV5-6	TRBJ2-1	CASSFSPNEQFF	TGTGCCAGCAGCTTTAGCCCCAATGAGCAGTTCTTC
.	TRBD2	TRBV30	TRBJ2-3	CAWSGLLAGGGTDTQYF	TGTGCCTGGAGTGGCCTACTAGCGGGAGGTGGCACAGATACGCAGTATTTT
.	TRBD1	TRBV12-3/TRBV12-4	TRBJ1-2	CASSPQGAEGYTF	TGTGCCAGCAGTCCTCAGGGGGCGGAAGGCTACACCTTC
.	.	TRBV7-8	TRBJ2-1	CASSQREVLDNEQFF	TGTGCCAGCAGCCAAAGGGAGGTCTTAGACAATGAGCAGTTCTTC
.	.	TRBV7-9	TRBJ1-4	CASRSTARQVRDEKLFF	TGTGCCAGCAGATCAACCGCTCGACAGGTCAGGGATGAAAAACTGTTTTTT
.	.	TRBV28	TRBJ1-1	CASSSRRTEAFF	TGTGCCAGCAGTTCGCGGAGAACTGAAGCTTTCTTT
.	TRBD1	TRBV7-2	TRBJ1-2	CASSGQGEDYGYTF	TGTGCCAGCTCAGGACAGGGGGAGGACTATGGCTACACCTTC
.	TRBD2	TRBV9	TRBJ2-1	CASSPGGTSGRGEQFF	TGTGCCAGCAGCCCAGGTGGGACTAGCGGGAGGGGTGAGCAGTTCTTC
.	.	TRBV2	TRBJ1-3	CASNLGGLGNTIYF	TGTGCCAGCAATCTGGGGGGACTTGGAAACACCATATATTTT
.	TRBD1	TRBV3-1/TRBV3-2	TRBJ2-7	CASSLGPQGAYEQYF	TGTGCCAGCAGCCTGGGACCCCAGGGGGCCTACGAGCAGTACTTC
.	.	TRBV25-1	TRBJ1-4	CASRTRGNEKLFF	TGTGCCAGCAGGACCCGAGGGAATGAAAAACTGTTTTTT
few	TRBD1	TRBV25-1	TRBJ1-2	CASSVPGQLNYGYTF	TGTGCCAGCAGTGTGCCGGGACAGCTTAACTATGGCTACACCTTC
.	.	TRBV28	TRBJ2-7	CASSPQRRPSYEQYF	TGTGCCAGCAGTCCCCAGAGGCGGCCTTCCTACGAGCAGTACTTC
.	TRBD1	TRBV28	TRBJ1-1	CASSPGTGVGEAFF	TGTGCCAGCAGTCCCGGGACAGGGGTTGGTGAAGCTTTCTTT